What follows are 18 T cell receptor beta chains derived from one specimen sequenced in a study of blood T cells in healthy people across ages. Through a sample-barcoded 5' primer and a J-beta primer mix, a second PCR was run for about 6 to 11 cycles. In TCRdb, the 5' RACE reads were re-called with MiXCR into one record per CDR3 protein. In the table there are roughly 830,000 distinct CDR3 sequences, 62% of which are singletons. Sequenced sample: blood. The receptors originated from a man between 25 and 39 years old in good health.

This clonotype has only one observation. This chain uses TRBV6-6 with TRBJ1-4; D not resolved. The CDR3 length is 13 residues. The germline gives CDR1 MNHNY, CDR2 SVGAGI (reference sequence). The V and J ends lost 4 bases and 7 bases respectively, with 10 bases between them. CDR3 loop: CASSFHRGEKLFF. DNA of the CDR3: TGTGCCAGCAGTTTTCATCGTGGTGAAAAACTGTTTTTT.

The rearrangement joins TRBV3-1 to TRBJ2-3, with unresolved D. CDR1 is LGHDT and CDR2 is YNNKEL in the germline V gene (reference sequence). Trimming cost V 3 bases and J 6 bases, with 10 bases left between them. The CDR3 totals 13 residues. The chain's CDR3 is CASSHLSVDTQYF. Here the CDR3 DNA reads TGTGCCAGCAGCCACCTCTCCGTGGATACGCAGTATTTT.

This clonotype was counted once. The CDR3 here is CAAKGGVYQETQYF. In nucleotides, the CDR3 is TGTGCCGCGAAAGGGGGTGTGTACCAAGAGACCCAGTACTTC. The chain employs TRBV10-3 and TRBJ2-5; tentative D call: TRBD1 (6 bases). Germline V CDR1 and CDR2: ENHRY, SYGVKD. V lost 11 bases to trimming and J lost 0 bases, with 16 bases between them. The CDR3 loop spans 14 amino acids.

The chain carries TRBV6-2 or TRBV6-3 and TRBJ2-3; D gene ambiguous. The CDR3 extends over 15 amino acids. V lost 2 bases, J lost 2 bases, and 11 bases lay in between. The germline V gene encodes CDR1 MNHEY and CDR2 SVGEGT. CDR3 region: CASSYVGQYTDTQYF. The DNA of the CDR3 is TGTGCCAGCAGTTACGTCGGGCAGTACACAGATACGCAGTATTTT.

This clonotype was detected once. This chain links TRBV3-1 with TRBJ1-1, with D possibly matching TRBD1 (5 bases). The CDR3 contains 13 residues. V shed 8 bases and J shed 5 bases, with 15 bases lying between them. CDR1 and CDR2 (germline): LGHDT, YNNKEL (reference sequence). The CDR3 sequence: CASVSPGRTEAFF. CDR3 coding DNA: TGTGCCAGCGTGTCACCAGGGCGGACTGAAGCTTTCTTT.

This clonotype was seen a few times. The rearrangement joins TRBV7-2 to TRBJ2-7; the D gene is possibly TRBD2 (8 bases). V was cut by 5 bases and J by 3 bases, with 17 bases left in between. The CDR3 has 15 amino acids. The germline gives CDR1 SGHTA, CDR2 FQGNSA. The CDR3 nucleotides are TGTGCCAGCAGCCCCGCAGGGGGACTAGACTACGAGCAGTACTTC. Amino acid sequence: CASSPAGGLDYEQYF.

The chain carries TRBV6-5 and TRBJ1-2; the D gene is possibly TRBD1 (6 bases). The length of the CDR3 is 14 residues. CDR1 MNHEY and CDR2 SVGAGI come from the germline V gene. Trimming stripped 5 bases from V and 2 bases from J, with 12 bases between. The chain's CDR3 is CASSRRTANYGYTF. CDR3 DNA sequence: TGTGCCAGCAGTCGTCGGACAGCGAACTATGGCTACACCTTC.

The rearrangement uses TRBV20-1 and TRBJ1-2, with D possibly TRBD1 on 5 matching bases. Germline V CDR1 and CDR2: DFQATT, SNEGSKA (reference sequence). The CDR3 is 14 amino acids. The ends were cut back, 7 bases at V and 6 bases at J, with 21 bases in the middle. The CDR3 DNA sequence: TGCAGTGTATTGAGGGACCCCCTTGGGGATGGCTACACCTTC. Encoded protein: CSVLRDPLGDGYTF.

The chain links TRBV9 to TRBJ2-3; D is uncertain. The ends were cut back, 0 bases at V and 0 bases at J, with 11 bases in the middle. The germline V gene encodes CDR1 SGDLS and CDR2 YYNGEE. This CDR3 comprises 16 residues. CDR3 nucleotides: TGTGCCAGCAGCGTAGGGGATCACACTAGCACAGATACGCAGTATTTT. Protein sequence: CASSVGDHTSTDTQYF.

In its sample, this clonotype was seen a few times. V is TRBV7-9 and J is TRBJ2-3; D is possibly TRBD2 (6 bases). Germline V CDR1 and CDR2: SEHNR, FQNEAQ (reference sequence). V lost 8 bases, J lost 6 bases, and 18 bases lay in between. The CDR3 extends over 14 amino acids. CDR3 coding DNA: TGTGCCAGCGGGGTAACTAGCCTACCGGATACGCAGTATTTT. Translated: CASGVTSLPDTQYF.

This chain uses TRBV4-3 with TRBJ2-1; 8 nucleotides agree with TRBD2. The germline V gene encodes CDR1 LGHNA and CDR2 YSLEER. The CDR3 sequence is 16 residues long. Losses at the gene ends were 1 base for V and 9 bases for J; bases not matched to a gene: 11. The CDR3 nucleotides read TGCGCCAGCAGCCAAGCGCAGACGGGGGGGCATGGTGAGCAGTTCTTC. Encoded protein: CASSQAQTGGHGEQFF.

This chain links TRBV5-6 with TRBJ2-7; D unclear. From germline, CDR1 is SGHDT and CDR2 YYEEEE. The V end was cut by 0 bases, the J end by 3 bases, with 10 bases between. The CDR3 has 14 residues. The CDR3 reads CASSLVGDHYEQYF. CDR3 nucleotide sequence: TGTGCCAGCAGCTTGGTAGGAGACCACTACGAGCAGTACTTC.

This clonotype was detected only a few times. V is TRBV5-1 and J is TRBJ1-4, with D hard to call. The CDR3 length is 14 residues. V lost 5 bases to trimming and J lost 5 bases, with 13 bases between them. Germline CDR1 SGHRS, CDR2 YFSETQ. DNA of the CDR3: TGCGCCAGCAGGGCCGGGTCCTCAAATGAAAAACTGTTTTTT. This translates into CASRAGSSNEKLFF.

The DNA for the CDR3 is TGTGCCAGCAGCGGGAGAGGCTTCCACGAGCAGTACTTC. Translated: CASSGRGFHEQYF. The chain uses TRBV9 and TRBJ2-7, with unresolved D. CDR3 length equals 13 residues. CDR1 and CDR2 from the germline V gene are SGDLS and YYNGEE. The V end lost 3 bases, the J end lost 5 bases, and 12 bases lay between the germline ends.

The rearrangement joins TRBV14 to TRBJ1-2; D is possibly TRBD1 (5 bases). The CDR3 covers 18 residues. Germline loops: CDR1 SGHDN, CDR2 FVKESK. V shed 3 bases and J shed 2 bases, with 22 bases lying between them. The CDR3 protein is CASSQTEQRGDYNYGYTF. CDR3 coding DNA: TGTGCCAGCAGCCAGACGGAACAACGAGGGGACTACAACTATGGCTACACCTTC.

This clonotype was seen a handful of times. V usage is TRBV6-1 and J usage is TRBJ2-6; no firm D call. The CDR3 totals 17 residues. The V gene's germline CDR1 is MNHNS and CDR2 SASEGT. V was clipped by 5 bases and J by 2 bases, with 16 bases between them. In DNA, the CDR3 is TGTGCCAGCAGTCGACGTCCGGAAGTAACTGGGGCCAACGTCCTGACTTTC. Translation gives CASSRRPEVTGANVLTF.

This clonotype came up a few times. The chain links TRBV12-3 or TRBV12-4 to TRBJ2-3, with D possibly matching TRBD1 (5 bases). CDR3 length equals 15 residues. Trimming took off 2 bases at V and 3 bases at J, with 12 bases between the two ends. CDR3 protein: CASSLSLGATDTQYF. CDR3 DNA: TGTGCCAGCAGTTTATCGCTTGGGGCTACAGATACGCAGTATTTT.

This clonotype was seen only a few times. The chain is built from TRBV7-2 and TRBJ2-5, with TRBD2 matching 8 bases. The junction had 10 bases not matched to a gene; V was cut back by 5 bases and J by 5 bases. The CDR3 has 15 residues. Germline V CDR1 and CDR2: SGHTA, FQGNSA. The CDR3 spells CASSRRPASGETQYF. The CDR3 DNA sequence: TGTGCCAGCAGCAGGCGCCCGGCTAGCGGGGAGACCCAGTACTTC.